The clone carrying this T cell receptor beta chain was recorded many times. Its target is not known. The source of the sample is a study of CD8+CD57+ T cells in acquired aplastic anemia. Study-level background: Sorting CD4+ and CD8+ cells gave DNA averaging approximately 3 ug. Study findings and constraints: Patient and control CD8+ Simpson's diversity was not significantly different. Common to patients and controls were 25 to 30 CD8+ CDR3 sequences.

The germline CDR1 and CDR2 sequences are KGHDR and SFDVKD. The CDR3 is 16 residues long. V dropped 2 bases and J dropped 0; count of bases not matched to a gene: 5. The use of genomic DNA as template underpinned the TCR beta VDJ and CDR3 profiling. TCRdb redid the calling of the reads with MiXCR, one entry per CDR3 protein. The data contain 200,000 to 250,000 distinct CDR3 sequences, roughly 35% of them singletons. Sequencing was carried out using sorted CD4+, CD8+, or CD8+CD57+ T cells (not recorded which) from PBMCs. This clonotype originated in a human donor in good health, serving as a control. This chain uses TRBV24-1 with TRBJ2-7; TRBD1 aligns across 8 bases. CDR3 sequence: CATSDSGQGNSYEQYF. DNA of the CDR3: TGTGCCACCAGTGATTCCGGACAGGGCAACTCCTACGAGCAGTACTTC.